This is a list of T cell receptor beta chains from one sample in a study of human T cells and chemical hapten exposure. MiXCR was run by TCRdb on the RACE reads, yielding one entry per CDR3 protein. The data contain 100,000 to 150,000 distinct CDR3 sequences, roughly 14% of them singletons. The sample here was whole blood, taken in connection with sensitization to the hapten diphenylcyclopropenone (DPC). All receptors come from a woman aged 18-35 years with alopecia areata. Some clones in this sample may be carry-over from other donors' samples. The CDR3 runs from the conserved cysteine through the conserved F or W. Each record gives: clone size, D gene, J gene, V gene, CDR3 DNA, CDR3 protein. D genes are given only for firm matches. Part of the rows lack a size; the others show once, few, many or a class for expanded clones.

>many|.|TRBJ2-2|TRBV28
TGTGCCAGCAGTTTTCTGGGAATGAACGCCGGGGAGCTGTTTTTT
CASSFLGMNAGELFF
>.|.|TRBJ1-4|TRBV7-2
TGTGCCAGCAGCCCCCAATCCGTGGGTGGGGGTGAAAAACTGTTTTTT
CASSPQSVGGGEKLFF
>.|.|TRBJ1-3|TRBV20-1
TGCAGTGCTAGAGATAGCGGGTTAAAGAACACCATATATTTT
CSARDSGLKNTIYF
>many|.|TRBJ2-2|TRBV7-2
TGTGCCAGCAGCTTAGAGGTGGGGGCGAGTCCCGGGGAGCTGTTTTTT
CASSLEVGASPGELFF
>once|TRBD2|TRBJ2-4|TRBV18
TGTGCCAGCTCACTGTCGGGACTAGCGGGGAGTGTTCAGTACTTC
CASSLSGLAGSVQYF
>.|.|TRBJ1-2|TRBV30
TGTGCCTGGAGTCCTACAATTTCAGGCCCCTACTTC
CAWSPTISGPYF
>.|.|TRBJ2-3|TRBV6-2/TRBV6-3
TGTGCCAGCAGTTACCGAGAGACAGATACGCAGTATTTT
CASSYRETDTQYF
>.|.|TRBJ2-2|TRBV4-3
TGCGCCAGCAGCCAAGATTGGGGCACCGGGGAGCTGTTTTTT
CASSQDWGTGELFF
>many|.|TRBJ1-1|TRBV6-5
TGTGCCAGCAGTCGGAGGCTGGGGGGGAGCACTGAAGCTTTCTTT
CASSRRLGGSTEAFF
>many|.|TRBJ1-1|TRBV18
TGTGCCAGCTCACCAGAGGGTCTGGAAGCTTTCTTT
CASSPEGLEAFF
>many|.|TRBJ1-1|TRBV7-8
TGTGCCAGCAGCGCTAACACTGAAGCTTTCTTT
CASSANTEAFF
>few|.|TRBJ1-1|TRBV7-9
TGTGCCAGCAGATTTATTGGAAGCCGGAGTGAAGCTTTCTTT
CASRFIGSRSEAFF
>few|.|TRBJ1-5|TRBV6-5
TGTGCCAGCAGGCGGGGGAGGGGCTATAGCAATCAGCCCCAGCATTTT
CASRRGRGYSNQPQHF
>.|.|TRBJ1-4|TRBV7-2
TGTGCCAGCAGCTTAGCGGGACGGAATGAAAAACTGTTTTTT
CASSLAGRNEKLFF
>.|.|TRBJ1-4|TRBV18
TGTGCCAGCTCACCGATTATTGGGAGACAGACAACCAGTAATGAAAAACTGTTTTTT
CASSPIIGRQTTSNEKLFF
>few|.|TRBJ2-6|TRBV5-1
TGCGCCAGCAGCGTGACAGACTCTGGGGCCAACGTCCTGACTTTC
CASSVTDSGANVLTF
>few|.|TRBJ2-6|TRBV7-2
TGTGCCAGCAGCTTAGTGGCCTCTGGGGCCAACGTCCTGACTTTC
CASSLVASGANVLTF
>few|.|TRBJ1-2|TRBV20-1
TGCAGTGCTCACGTCGACAAGGCCTATGGCTACACCTTC
CSAHVDKAYGYTF
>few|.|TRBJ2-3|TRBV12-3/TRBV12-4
TGTGCCAGCAGTTCTACGAGGGATACGCAGTATTTT
CASSSTRDTQYF
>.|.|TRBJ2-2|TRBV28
TGTGCCAGTCAACAGCCCACCGGGGAGCTGTTTTTT
CASQQPTGELFF
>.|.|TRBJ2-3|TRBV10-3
TGTGCCATCAGTGAGGGAGGCTGGAAGGGTACGCAGTATTTT
CAISEGGWKGTQYF
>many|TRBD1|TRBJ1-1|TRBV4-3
TGCGCCAGCAGCCATGCACACAGGGGTAACTTGAACACTGAAGCTTTCTTT
CASSHAHRGNLNTEAFF
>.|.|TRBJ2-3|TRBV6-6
TGTGCCAGCAGTACAACGACAGGATCTAGCACAGATACGCAGTATTTT
CASSTTTGSSTDTQYF
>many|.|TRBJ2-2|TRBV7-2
TGTGCCAGCAGCCCCACAGGGACCGGGGAGCTGTTTTTT
CASSPTGTGELFF